Shown below are 30 T cell receptor beta chains from a single sample sequenced in a study of identifying expanded T cells in peripheral blood. Generated by immunoSEQ multiplex PCR, the TCRdb table keeps only in-frame clones and is missing some. The sample includes 50,000 to 65,000 clones, around 86% seen only once; the top ten take about 18%. The sample comprised blood. The origin of the receptors is a person aged 18 to 75 in good health.

The chain has TRBV18 and TRBJ2-2, with 9 bases identical to TRBD1. The CDR3 sequence is 16 residues long. CDR1 is KGHSH and CDR2 is LQKENI in the germline V gene. V lost 2 bases to trimming and J lost 4 bases; unmatched junction nucleotides: 5. CDR3 amino acids: CASSPTQGAATGELFF. The CDR3 DNA sequence: TGTGCCAGCTCACCAACACAGGGGGCAGCCACCGGGGAGCTGTTTTTT.

V gene TRBV4-1 combines with J gene TRBJ2-5, with a weak D call TRBD2 (6 bases). Germline V gene sequence: CDR1 MGHRA, CDR2 YSYEKL. This CDR3 is 13 amino acids long. The ends were cut back, 4 bases at V and 2 bases at J, with 8 bases in the middle. In nucleotides, the CDR3 is TGCGCCAGCAGCCGGGACTGGCAAGAGACCCAGTACTTC. Translating gives CASSRDWQETQYF.

This chain connects TRBV2 to TRBJ2-1, with D possibly being TRBD1 (5 bases). There are 13 residues in the CDR3. The V gene's germline CDR1 is SNHLY and CDR2 FYNNEI. The CDR3 spells CANTGGPYNEQFF. The CDR3 nucleotides read TGTGCTAACACAGGCGGACCTTACAATGAGCAGTTCTTC. Full variable domain (outside the CDR3, taken from reference TRBV2 and TRBJ2-1): EPEVTQTPSHQVTQMGQEVILRCVPISNHLYFYWYRQILGQKVEFLVSFYNNEISEKSEIFDDQFSVERPDGSNFTLKIRSTKLEDSAMYFCANTGGPYNEQFFGPGTRLTVL.

The table lists this clone with a count of one. The CDR3 protein is CATSGGEDQPQHF. In DNA form, the CDR3 reads TGTGCCACCTCAGGGGGCGAGGATCAGCCCCAGCATTTT. The gene calls are TRBV10-3 and TRBJ1-5, with 8 bases that match TRBD1. Looked up from germline, CDR1 is ENHRY and CDR2 is SYGVKD. The CDR3 spans 13 residues. Losses at the gene ends were 10 bases for V and 5 bases for J; bases not matched to a gene: 7.

The V call is TRBV7-3, the J call TRBJ1-3; TRBD1 might be the D (6 bases). The CDR3 is made up of 15 amino acids. The V end was cut by 1 base, the J end by 4 bases, with 11 bases between. Germline V CDR1 and CDR2: SGHTA, FQGTGA. DNA of the CDR3: TGTGCCAGCAGCTTAAACTCAGGGGTCGGAAACACCATATATTTT. Its protein product is CASSLNSGVGNTIYF. Supplemented by reference TRBV7-3 and TRBJ1-3, the full variable domain reads GAGVSQTPSNKVTEKGKYVELRCDPISGHTALYWYRQSLGQGPEFLIYFQGTGAADDSGLPNDRFFAVRPEGSVSTLKIQRTERGDSAVYLCASSLNSGVGNTIYFGEGSWLTVV.

This chain connects TRBV6-1 to TRBJ2-7; D is possibly TRBD1 (5 bases). The CDR3 consists of 14 residues. Germline CDR1 and CDR2: MNHNS and SASEGT. The V end was cut by 4 bases, the J end by 3 bases, with 13 bases between. DNA for the CDR3: TGTGCCAGCAGTGGGCAAAGGGGCTACTACGAGCAGTACGTC. Encoded protein: CASSGQRGYYEQYV.

The gene calls are TRBV7-3 and TRBJ2-3; 8 nucleotides line up with TRBD2. The CDR3 extends over 15 amino acids. In germline, CDR1 is SGHTA, CDR2 FQGTGA. The ends lost 5 bases at V and 0 bases at J; junction bases unmatched: 4. The CDR3 here is CASSPGGDSTDTQYF. In DNA, the CDR3 is TGTGCCAGCAGCCCGGGGGGGGACAGCACAGATACGCAGTATTTT.

This chain uses TRBV13 with TRBJ2-3; 7 nucleotides match TRBD2. With 6 bases clipped from V and 0 bases from J, the junction kept 9 bases outside the gene matches. This CDR3 has 16 amino acids. The germline V gene encodes CDR1 PRHDT and CDR2 FYEKMQ (reference sequence). In DNA, the CDR3 is TGTGCCAGCAGTTGGGGTGCGGGGGAGAGCACAGATACGCAGTATTTT. Its protein product is CASSWGAGESTDTQYF. Combining the CDR3 with reference TRBV13 and TRBJ2-3 gives the whole variable domain AAGVIQSPRHLIKEKRETATLKCYPIPRHDTVYWYQQGPGQDPQFLISFYEKMQSDKGSIPDRFSAQQFSDYHSELNMSSLELGDSALYFCASSWGAGESTDTQYFGPGTRLTVL.

The CDR3 DNA reads as TGTGCCAGCAGAGGTCACCGAAGGCCGTACAATGAGCAGTTCTTC. It codes for CASRGHRRPYNEQFF. The chain combines TRBV11-2 with TRBJ2-1; D is unresolved. V gave up 6 bases and J gave up 4 bases, with 16 bases separating them. The germline V gene encodes CDR1 SGHAT and CDR2 FQNNGV. CDR3 length equals 15 residues.

The CDR3 sequence is CASRTGTKNIQYF. The CDR3 nucleotides read TGTGCCAGCAGGACAGGGACCAAAAACATTCAGTACTTC. V usage is TRBV6-5 and J usage is TRBJ2-4, with 7 bases matching TRBD1. This CDR3 spans 13 amino acids. The germline V gene encodes CDR1 MNHEY and CDR2 SVGAGI. Trimming removed 6 bases from V and 2 bases from J; junction bases left unmatched: 1.

This rearrangement joins TRBV6-1 to TRBJ2-3; D is possibly TRBD1 (6 bases). The germline V gene encodes CDR1 MNHNS and CDR2 SASEGT. The V and J ends lost 7 bases and 2 bases respectively, with 16 bases between them. The CDR3 extends over 15 amino acids. CDR3 in amino acids: CASIRPRGNTDTQYF. In nucleotides, the CDR3 is TGTGCCAGCATCAGACCCAGGGGAAACACAGATACGCAGTATTTT.

V usage is TRBV7-2 and J usage is TRBJ1-1; 7 nucleotides line up with TRBD1. After removal of 5 bases from V and 5 bases from J, the junction contained 5 bases not matched to a gene. The CDR3 has 13 residues. The germline gives CDR1 SGHTA, CDR2 FQGNSA. The CDR3 nucleotides read TGTGCCAGCAGCCCGCAGGGGGGGACTGAAGCTTTCTTT. It yields the protein CASSPQGGTEAFF.

The J gene is TRBJ2-3, the V gene TRBV7-9, with 9 bases aligning to TRBD2. This CDR3 contains 18 residues. The germline V gene has CDR1 SEHNR and CDR2 FQNEAQ (reference sequence). With V trimmed by 4 bases and J by 3 bases, 14 bases remained unmatched. The CDR3 DNA is TGTGCCAGCAGCTATAGCGGGAGTAGTAAGGGTGTGACAGATACGCAGTATTTT. Protein product: CASSYSGSSKGVTDTQYF.

V usage is TRBV5-1 and J usage is TRBJ2-3, with no clear D. The V end lost 1 base, the J end lost 1 base, and 10 bases lay between the germline ends. Germline CDR1 is SGHRS and CDR2 is YFSETQ. The CDR3 runs to 15 residues. CDR3 bases: TGCGCCAGCAGCTTGAACGGGCCCCGCACAGATACGCAGTATTTT. The encoded protein is CASSLNGPRTDTQYF.

The chain carries TRBV5-1 and TRBJ2-1; D tentatively fits TRBD1 or TRBD2 (6 bases each). Trimming took 4 bases from V and 1 from J, leaving 21 bases between them. Germline CDR1 and CDR2: SGHRS and YFSETQ. This CDR3 region has 18 residues. The CDR3 spells CASSPVVLGGLSYNEQFF. In DNA, the CDR3 is TGCGCCAGCAGCCCCGTAGTGTTGGGGGGCCTATCCTACAATGAGCAGTTCTTC. The full variable domain, its missing parts supplied by reference TRBV5-1 and TRBJ2-1, is KAGVTQTPRYLIKTRGQQVTLSCSPISGHRSVSWYQQTPGQGLQFLFEYFSETQRNKGNFPGRFSGRQFSNSRSEMNVSTLELGDSALYLCASSPVVLGGLSYNEQFFGPGTRLTVL.

The chain joins TRBV11-3 to TRBJ1-1, with 9 bases lining up with TRBD1. Trimming at V came to 3 bases and at J to 3 bases, leaving 8 bases not matched to a gene. Germline values: CDR1 SGHNT, CDR2 YENEEA. The CDR3 loop spans 16 amino acids. The CDR3 coding sequence is TGTGCCAGCAGCTTCAGTCGGGGACAGGGTTACACTGAAGCTTTCTTT. Protein: CASSFSRGQGYTEAFF.

The V and J genes are TRBV21-1 and TRBJ2-3. TRBV21-1 is shown as a pseudogene. The CDR3 has 14 residues. The CDR3 loop is CASSNIGGLDTQYF. The CDR3 nucleotides read TGTGCCAGCAGCAATATTGGGGGGCTGGATACGCAGTATTTT.

The chain employs TRBV10-3 and TRBJ1-4, with no clear D. CDR3 length equals 15 residues. Between the trimmed V and J ends, which lost 3 bases and 8 bases, there was a span of 16 bases. Germline V gives CDR1 ENHRY, CDR2 SYGVKD. This chain's CDR3 is CAISDSVKDREKLFF. The CDR3 DNA reads as TGTGCCATCAGTGACTCGGTTAAGGATAGGGAAAAACTGTTTTTT.

V usage is TRBV11-3 and J usage is TRBJ2-1; D possibly uses TRBD1 or TRBD2 (5 bases each). There are 14 residues in the CDR3. Trimming cost V 3 bases and J 8 bases, with 14 bases left between them. Germline V gives CDR1 SGHNT, CDR2 YENEEA. CDR3 DNA: TGTGCCAGCAGCTTCAGGGTGGAGGCCGATGAGCAGTTCTTC. It specifies CASSFRVEADEQFF.

The V gene is TRBV6-1, the J gene TRBJ2-5; 9 nucleotides match TRBD2. Germline CDR1 and CDR2: MNHNS and SASEGT. CDR3 length: 14 amino acids. With V trimmed by 8 bases and J by 2 bases, 6 bases remained unmatched. CDR3 sequence: CASDSGGLQETQYF. The CDR3, as DNA: TGTGCCAGCGATAGCGGGGGTCTACAAGAGACCCAGTACTTC.

The chain carries TRBV6-5 and TRBJ1-1, with D possibly matching TRBD1 (6 bases). V gave up 10 bases and J gave up 2 bases, with 20 bases separating them. CDR1 and CDR2 (germline): MNHEY, SVGAGI. The CDR3 length is 15 residues. CDR3 loop: CATIRRGLGNTEAFF. The CDR3 DNA follows: TGTGCCACCATCCGGAGGGGGTTAGGAAACACTGAAGCTTTCTTT.

The chain couples TRBV2 to TRBJ1-2; 8 bases map to TRBD1. V was clipped by 8 bases and J by 7 bases; unmatched bases: 9. Germline CDR1 is SNHLY and CDR2 is FYNNEI. The CDR3 runs 13 residues. For the CDR3, the DNA is TGTGCCAGCGCTATACAGGGGGTCGGTGGCTACACCTTC. This encodes CASAIQGVGGYTF.

V and J are TRBV19 and TRBJ1-1; no reliable D call. The CDR3 totals 14 residues. CDR1 and CDR2 (germline): LNHDA, SQIVND (reference sequence). V lost 2 bases, J lost 5 bases, and 12 bases lay in between. CDR3 loop: CASSITQRTTEAFF. For the CDR3, the DNA is TGTGCCAGTAGTATAACCCAGCGAACGACTGAAGCTTTCTTT. Combining the CDR3 with reference TRBV19 and TRBJ1-1 gives the whole variable domain DGGITQSPKYLFRKEGQNVTLSCEQNLNHDAMYWYRQDPGQGLRLIYYSQIVNDFQKGDIAEGYSVSREKKESFPLTVTSAQKNPTAFYLCASSITQRTTEAFFGQGTRLTVV.

The chain joins TRBV14 to TRBJ2-1; D unresolved. This CDR3 is built from 15 residues. Germline CDR1 is SGHDN and CDR2 is FVKESK. Deletions cut 1 base from V and 0 bases from J, with 7 bases between. This chain's CDR3 is CASSQARPSYNEQFF. For the CDR3, the DNA is TGTGCCAGCAGCCAAGCGAGACCCTCCTACAATGAGCAGTTCTTC.

The CDR3 coding sequence is TGCGCCAGCAGCTTGGCTAGCGGGGACTACGAGCAGTACTTC. This encodes CASSLASGDYEQYF. The chain couples TRBV5-1 to TRBJ2-7; 9 nucleotides line up with TRBD2. The V gene's germline CDR1 is SGHRS and CDR2 YFSETQ. This CDR3 region has 14 residues. After removal of 0 bases from V and 3 bases from J, the junction contained 1 base not matched to a gene.

The rearrangement links TRBV2 to TRBJ2-7; D is undetermined. The CDR3 contains 14 residues. Between the trimmed V and J ends, which lost 2 bases and 7 bases, there was a span of 15 bases. Germline assignment: CDR1 SNHLY and CDR2 FYNNEI. CDR3 region: CASSEYYRYGEQYF. The DNA of the CDR3 is TGTGCCAGCAGTGAATACTACAGATACGGGGAGCAGTACTTC. Full variable domain (outside the CDR3, taken from reference TRBV2 and TRBJ2-7): EPEVTQTPSHQVTQMGQEVILRCVPISNHLYFYWYRQILGQKVEFLVSFYNNEISEKSEIFDDQFSVERPDGSNFTLKIRSTKLEDSAMYFCASSEYYRYGEQYFGPGTRLTVT.

The rearrangement links TRBV6-6 to TRBJ1-4, with D perhaps TRBD1 (6 bases). From germline, CDR1 is MNHNY and CDR2 SVGAGI (reference sequence). This CDR3 is 13 amino acids long. Trimming took off 5 bases at V and 8 bases at J, with 12 bases between the two ends. CDR3: CASSTPGAEKLFF. In nucleotides, the CDR3 is TGTGCCAGCAGTACCCCAGGGGCCGAAAAACTGTTTTTT.

CDR3 nucleotide sequence: TGTGCCAGCAGTGACCAGGGTCGCGGCTACACCTTC. Translation gives CASSDQGRGYTF. This chain uses TRBV6-6 with TRBJ1-2, with D perhaps matching TRBD1 (5 bases). CDR1 is MNHNY and CDR2 is SVGAGI in the germline V gene (reference sequence). The V and J ends lost 5 bases and 8 bases respectively, with 12 bases between them. This CDR3 comprises 12 residues.

V and J are TRBV30 and TRBJ1-3; the D is unclear. The length of the CDR3 is 15 residues. Between the trimmed V and J ends, which lost 1 base and 0 bases, there was a span of 10 bases. CDR1 and CDR2 from the germline V gene are GTSNPN and SVGIG (reference sequence). The CDR3, as DNA: TGTGCCTGGAGTGGGAACACCCGCTCTGGAAACACCATATATTTT. Residues: CAWSGNTRSGNTIYF.

This clone was picked up one time. This chain joins TRBV2 and TRBJ2-2; the match to TRBD2 covers 14 bases. Per germline, CDR1 SNHLY and CDR2 FYNNEI. The CDR3 has 17 residues. Trimming cost V 6 bases and J 4 bases; bases outside gene matches: 7. CDR3: CASSRTSGGTGTGELFF. The CDR3 nucleotides are TGTGCCAGCAGCAGGACTAGCGGGGGGACTGGCACCGGGGAGCTGTTTTTT.